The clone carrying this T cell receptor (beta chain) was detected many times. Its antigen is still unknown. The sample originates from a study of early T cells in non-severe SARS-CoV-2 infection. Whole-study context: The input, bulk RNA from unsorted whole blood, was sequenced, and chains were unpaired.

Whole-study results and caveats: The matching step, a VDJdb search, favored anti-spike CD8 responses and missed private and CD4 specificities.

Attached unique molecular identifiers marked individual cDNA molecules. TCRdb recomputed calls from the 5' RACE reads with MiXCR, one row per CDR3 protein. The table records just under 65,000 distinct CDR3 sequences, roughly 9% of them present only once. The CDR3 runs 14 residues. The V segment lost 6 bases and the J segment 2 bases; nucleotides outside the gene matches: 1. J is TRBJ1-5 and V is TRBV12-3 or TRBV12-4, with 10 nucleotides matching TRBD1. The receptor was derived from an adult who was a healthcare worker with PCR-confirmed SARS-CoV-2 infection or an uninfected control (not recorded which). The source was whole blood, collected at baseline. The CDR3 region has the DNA TGTGCCAGCAGGGGGACAGGGGGCAATCAGCCCCAGCATTTT. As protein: CASRGTGGNQPQHF.